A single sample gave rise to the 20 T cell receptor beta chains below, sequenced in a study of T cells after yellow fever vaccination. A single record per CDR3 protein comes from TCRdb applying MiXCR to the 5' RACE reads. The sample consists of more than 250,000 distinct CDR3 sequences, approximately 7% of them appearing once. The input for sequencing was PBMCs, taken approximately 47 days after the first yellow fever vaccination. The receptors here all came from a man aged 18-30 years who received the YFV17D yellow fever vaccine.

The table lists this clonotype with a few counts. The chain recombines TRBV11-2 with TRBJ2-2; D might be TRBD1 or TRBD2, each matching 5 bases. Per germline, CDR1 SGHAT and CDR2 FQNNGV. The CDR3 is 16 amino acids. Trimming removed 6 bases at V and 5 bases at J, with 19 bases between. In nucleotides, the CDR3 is TGTGCCAGCAGACCTGCCCCGGGGCCAGGTACCGGGGAGCTGTTTTTT. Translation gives CASRPAPGPGTGELFF.

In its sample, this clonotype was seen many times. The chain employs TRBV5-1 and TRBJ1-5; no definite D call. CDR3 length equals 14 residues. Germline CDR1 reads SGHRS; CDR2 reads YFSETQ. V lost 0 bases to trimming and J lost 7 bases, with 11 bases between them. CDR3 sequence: CASSLGEGGQPQHF. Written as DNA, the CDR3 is TGCGCCAGCAGCTTGGGAGAGGGCGGACAGCCCCAGCATTTT.

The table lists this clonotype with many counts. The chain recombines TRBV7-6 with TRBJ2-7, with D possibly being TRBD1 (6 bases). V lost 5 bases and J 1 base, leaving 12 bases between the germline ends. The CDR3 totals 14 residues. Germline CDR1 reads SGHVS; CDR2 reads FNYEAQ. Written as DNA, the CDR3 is TGTGCCAGCAGCCCCACCGGGACATCCTACGAGCAGTACTTC. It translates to CASSPTGTSYEQYF.

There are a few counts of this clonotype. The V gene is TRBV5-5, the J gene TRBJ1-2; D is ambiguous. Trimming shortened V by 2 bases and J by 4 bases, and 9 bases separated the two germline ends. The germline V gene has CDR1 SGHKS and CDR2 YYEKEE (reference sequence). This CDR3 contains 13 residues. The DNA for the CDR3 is TGTGCCAGCAGCTTCGGGCAGGTCTATGGCTACACCTTC. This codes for CASSFGQVYGYTF.

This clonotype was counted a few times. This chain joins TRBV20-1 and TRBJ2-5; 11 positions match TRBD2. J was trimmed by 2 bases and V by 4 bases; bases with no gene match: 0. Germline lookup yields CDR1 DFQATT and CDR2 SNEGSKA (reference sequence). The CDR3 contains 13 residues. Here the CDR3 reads CSAIAGGQETQYF. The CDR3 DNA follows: TGCAGTGCTATAGCGGGGGGGCAAGAGACCCAGTACTTC.

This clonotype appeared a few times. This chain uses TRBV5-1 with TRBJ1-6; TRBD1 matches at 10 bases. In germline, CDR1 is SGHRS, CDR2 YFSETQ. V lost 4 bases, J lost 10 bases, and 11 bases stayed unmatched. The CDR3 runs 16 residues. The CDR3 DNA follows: TGCGCCAGCAGCCTGAACGACAGGGGGCAAGAATCACCCCTCCACTTT. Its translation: CASSLNDRGQESPLHF.

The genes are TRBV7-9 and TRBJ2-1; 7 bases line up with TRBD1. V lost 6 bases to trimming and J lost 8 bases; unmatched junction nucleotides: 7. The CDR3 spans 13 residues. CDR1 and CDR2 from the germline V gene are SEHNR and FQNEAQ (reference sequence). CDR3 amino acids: CASSTGQFDEQFF. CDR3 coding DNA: TGTGCCAGCAGTACGGGACAGTTTGATGAGCAGTTCTTC.

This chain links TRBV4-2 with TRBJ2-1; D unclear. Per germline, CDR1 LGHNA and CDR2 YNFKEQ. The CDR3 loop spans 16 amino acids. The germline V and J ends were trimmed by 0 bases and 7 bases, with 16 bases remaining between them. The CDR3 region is CASSQDVDVGVNEQFF. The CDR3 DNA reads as TGTGCCAGCAGCCAAGATGTGGATGTTGGAGTGAATGAGCAGTTCTTC.

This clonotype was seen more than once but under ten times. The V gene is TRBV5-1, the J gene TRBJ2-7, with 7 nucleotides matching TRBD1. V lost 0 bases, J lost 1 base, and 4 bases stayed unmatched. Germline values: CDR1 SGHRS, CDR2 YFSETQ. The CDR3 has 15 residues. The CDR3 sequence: CASSLGQGWSYEQYF. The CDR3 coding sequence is TGCGCCAGCAGCTTGGGACAGGGATGGTCCTACGAGCAGTACTTC.

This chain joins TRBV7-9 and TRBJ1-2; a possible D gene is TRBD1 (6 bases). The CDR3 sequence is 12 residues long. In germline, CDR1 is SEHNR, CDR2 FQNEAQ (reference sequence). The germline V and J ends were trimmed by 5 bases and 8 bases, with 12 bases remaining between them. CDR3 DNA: TGTGCCAGCAGCGCACAGGGAGGAGGCTACACCTTC. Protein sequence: CASSAQGGGYTF.

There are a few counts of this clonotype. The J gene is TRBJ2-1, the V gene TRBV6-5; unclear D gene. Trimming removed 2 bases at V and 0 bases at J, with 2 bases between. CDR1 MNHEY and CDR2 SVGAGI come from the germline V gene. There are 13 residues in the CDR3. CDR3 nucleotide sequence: TGTGCCAGCAGTTACAGCTCCTACAATGAGCAGTTCTTC. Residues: CASSYSSYNEQFF.

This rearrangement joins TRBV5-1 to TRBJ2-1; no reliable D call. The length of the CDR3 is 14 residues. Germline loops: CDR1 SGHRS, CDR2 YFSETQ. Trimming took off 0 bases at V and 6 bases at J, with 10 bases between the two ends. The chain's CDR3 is CASSLVSGLNEQFF. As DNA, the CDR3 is TGCGCCAGCAGCTTGGTTTCAGGTCTCAATGAGCAGTTCTTC.

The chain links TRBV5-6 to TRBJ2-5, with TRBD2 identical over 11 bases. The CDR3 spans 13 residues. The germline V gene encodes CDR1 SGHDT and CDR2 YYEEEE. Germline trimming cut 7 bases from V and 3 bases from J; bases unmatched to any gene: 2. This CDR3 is CASGTSGKETQYF. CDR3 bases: TGTGCCAGCGGGACTAGCGGAAAAGAGACCCAGTACTTC.

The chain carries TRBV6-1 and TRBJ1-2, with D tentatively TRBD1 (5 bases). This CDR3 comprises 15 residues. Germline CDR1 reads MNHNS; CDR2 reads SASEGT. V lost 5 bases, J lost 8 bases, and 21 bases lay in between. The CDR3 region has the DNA TGTGCCAGCAGTATTTCCCCCCTCGCAGGGAACGGCTACACCTTC. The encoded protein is CASSISPLAGNGYTF.

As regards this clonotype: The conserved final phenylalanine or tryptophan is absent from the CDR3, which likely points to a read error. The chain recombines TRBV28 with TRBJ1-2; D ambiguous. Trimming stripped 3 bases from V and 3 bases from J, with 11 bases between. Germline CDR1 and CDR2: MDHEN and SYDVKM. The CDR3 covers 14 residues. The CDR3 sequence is CASSLALTDYGYTY. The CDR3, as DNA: TGTGCCAGCAGTTTGGCCCTAACAGACTATGGCTACACCTAC.

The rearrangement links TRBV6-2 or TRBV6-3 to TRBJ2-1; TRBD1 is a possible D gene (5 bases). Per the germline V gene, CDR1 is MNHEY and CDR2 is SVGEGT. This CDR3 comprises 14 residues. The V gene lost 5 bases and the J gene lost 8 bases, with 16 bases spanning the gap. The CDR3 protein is CASSPRAGLDEQFF. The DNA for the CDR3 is TGTGCCAGCAGTCCCCGGGCAGGGTTGGATGAGCAGTTCTTC.

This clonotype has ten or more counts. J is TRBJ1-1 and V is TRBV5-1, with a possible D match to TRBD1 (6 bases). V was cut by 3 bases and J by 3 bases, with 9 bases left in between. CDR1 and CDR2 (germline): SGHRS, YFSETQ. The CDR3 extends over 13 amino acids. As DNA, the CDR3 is TGCGCCAGCAGCTCCGGACAGTACACTGAAGCTTTCTTT. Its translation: CASSSGQYTEAFF.

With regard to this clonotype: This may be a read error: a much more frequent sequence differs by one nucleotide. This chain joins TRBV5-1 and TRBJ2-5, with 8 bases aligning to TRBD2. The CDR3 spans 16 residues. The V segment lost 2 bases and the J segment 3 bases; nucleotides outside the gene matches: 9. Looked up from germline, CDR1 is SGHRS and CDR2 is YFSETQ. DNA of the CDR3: TGCGCCAGCAGCTTCCATCGGGGGGGGCAAAAAGAGACCCAGTACTTC. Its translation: CASSFHRGGQKETQYF.

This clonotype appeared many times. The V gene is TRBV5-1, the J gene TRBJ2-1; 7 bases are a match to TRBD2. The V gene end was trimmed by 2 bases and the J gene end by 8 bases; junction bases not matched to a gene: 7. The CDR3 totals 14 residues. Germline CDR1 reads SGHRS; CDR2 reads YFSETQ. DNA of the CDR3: TGCGCCAGCAGCTTTCGGGGGGTTGGAGATGAGCAGTTCTTC. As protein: CASSFRGVGDEQFF.

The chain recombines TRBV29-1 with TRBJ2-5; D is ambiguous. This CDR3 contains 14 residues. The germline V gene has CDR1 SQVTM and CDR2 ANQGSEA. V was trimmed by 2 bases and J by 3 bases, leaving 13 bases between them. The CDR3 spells CSVEPTWGEETQYF. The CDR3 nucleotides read TGCAGCGTTGAACCGACCTGGGGTGAAGAGACCCAGTACTTC.